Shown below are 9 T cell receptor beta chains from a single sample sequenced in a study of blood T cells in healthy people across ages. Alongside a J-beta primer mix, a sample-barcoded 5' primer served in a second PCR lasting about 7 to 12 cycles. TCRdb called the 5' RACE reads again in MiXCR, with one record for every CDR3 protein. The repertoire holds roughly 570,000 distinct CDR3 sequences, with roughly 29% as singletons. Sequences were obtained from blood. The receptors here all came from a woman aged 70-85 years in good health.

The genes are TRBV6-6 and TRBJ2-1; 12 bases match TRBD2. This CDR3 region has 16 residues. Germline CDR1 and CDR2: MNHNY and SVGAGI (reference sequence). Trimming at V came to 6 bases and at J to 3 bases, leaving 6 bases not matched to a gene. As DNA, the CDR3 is TGTGCCAGCAGCGAACAACTAGCGGGGGGCTACAATGAGCAGTTCTTC. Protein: CASSEQLAGGYNEQFF.

In DNA form, the CDR3 reads TGTGCCAGCAGCTATCAGGGGGCAAGGTTTAAGAACACTGAAGCTTTCTTT. Its translation: CASSYQGARFKNTEAFF. The chain links TRBV7-2 to TRBJ1-1; 8 bases fit TRBD1. The CDR3 is 17 amino acids. The ends lost 4 bases at V and 1 base at J; junction bases unmatched: 11. Germline CDR1 is SGHTA and CDR2 is FQGNSA. Full variable domain (remainder filled in from reference TRBV7-2 and TRBJ1-1): GAGVSQSPSNKVTEKGKDVELRCDPISGHTALYWYRQSLGQGLEFLIYFQGNSAPDKSGLPSDRFSAERTGGSVSTLTIQRTQQEDSAVYLCASSYQGARFKNTEAFFGQGTRLTVV.

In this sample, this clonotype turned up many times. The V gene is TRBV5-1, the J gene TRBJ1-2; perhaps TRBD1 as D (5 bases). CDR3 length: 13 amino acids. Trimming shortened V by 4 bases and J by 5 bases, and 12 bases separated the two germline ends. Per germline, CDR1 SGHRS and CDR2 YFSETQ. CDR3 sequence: CASSGDRLYGYTF. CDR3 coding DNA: TGCGCCAGCAGCGGTGACAGATTATATGGCTACACCTTC.

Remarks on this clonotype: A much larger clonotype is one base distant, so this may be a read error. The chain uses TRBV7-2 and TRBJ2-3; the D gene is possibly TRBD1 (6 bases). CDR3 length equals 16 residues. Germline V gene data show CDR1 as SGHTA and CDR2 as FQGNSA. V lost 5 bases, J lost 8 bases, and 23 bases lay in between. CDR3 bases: TGTGCCAGCAGCCCCTCCGGGACAAGCAGTGTAGGTACGCAGTATTTT. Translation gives CASSPSGTSSVGTQYF.

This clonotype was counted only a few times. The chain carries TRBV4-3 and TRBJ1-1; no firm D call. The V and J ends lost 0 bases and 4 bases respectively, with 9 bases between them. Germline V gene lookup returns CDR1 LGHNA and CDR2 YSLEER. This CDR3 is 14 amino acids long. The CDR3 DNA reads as TGCGCCAGCAGCCAAGATCTTGGGTTCACTGAAGCTTTCTTT. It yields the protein CASSQDLGFTEAFF.

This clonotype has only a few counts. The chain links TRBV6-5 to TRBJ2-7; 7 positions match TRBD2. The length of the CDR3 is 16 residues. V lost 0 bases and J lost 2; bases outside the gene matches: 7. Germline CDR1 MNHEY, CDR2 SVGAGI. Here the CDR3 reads CASSYSVRGRTYEQYF. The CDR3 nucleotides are TGTGCCAGCAGTTACTCGGTGCGGGGGAGAACCTACGAGCAGTACTTC.

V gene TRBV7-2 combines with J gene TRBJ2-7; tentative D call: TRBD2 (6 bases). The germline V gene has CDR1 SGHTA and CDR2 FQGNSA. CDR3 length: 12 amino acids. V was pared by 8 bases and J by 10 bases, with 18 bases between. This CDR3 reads CASSPTGTRQYF. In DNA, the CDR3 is TGTGCCAGCTCTCCAACCGGGACTCGTCAGTACTTC.

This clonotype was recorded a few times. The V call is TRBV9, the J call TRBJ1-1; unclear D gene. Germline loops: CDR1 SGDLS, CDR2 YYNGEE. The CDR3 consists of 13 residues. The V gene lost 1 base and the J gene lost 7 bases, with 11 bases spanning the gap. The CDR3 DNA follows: TGTGCCAGCAGCGTACAGACCTTGGGTGAAGCTTTCTTT. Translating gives CASSVQTLGEAFF. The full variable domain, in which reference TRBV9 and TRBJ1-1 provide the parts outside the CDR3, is DSGVTQTPKHLITATGQRVTLRCSPRSGDLSVYWYQQSLDQGLQFLIQYYNGEERAKGNILERFSAQQFPDLHSELNLSSLELGDSALYFCASSVQTLGEAFFGQGTRLTVV.

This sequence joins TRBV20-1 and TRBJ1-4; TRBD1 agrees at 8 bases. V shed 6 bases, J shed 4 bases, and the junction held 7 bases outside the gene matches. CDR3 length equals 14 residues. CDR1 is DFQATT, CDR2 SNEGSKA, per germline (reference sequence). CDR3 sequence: CSAGQGGGNEKLFF. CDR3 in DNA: TGCAGTGCCGGACAGGGCGGTGGTAATGAAAAACTGTTTTTT.